These 25 T cell receptor beta chains came from one sample sequenced in a study of T-cell reconstitution after alpha-beta-depleted transplantation in children. Molecular barcoding with unique molecular identifiers was used for the TCRbeta library. MiXCR was run by TCRdb on the PCR reads, yielding one entry per CDR3 protein. Of around 110,000 distinct CDR3 sequences in the sample, about a tenth were seen once. Sequenced material: PBMCs, taken before TCRalphabeta/CD19-depleted stem cell transplant. The source is a boy under 10 years old with acute lymphoblastic leukemia, due to receive a stem cell transplant.

Ten or more counts support this clonotype. The chain carries TRBV20-1 and TRBJ2-7; 7 bases agree with TRBD2. Germline CDR1 reads DFQATT; CDR2 reads SNEGSKA (reference sequence). The trim removed 3 bases at V and 4 bases at J, leaving 12 bases unmatched. The CDR3 covers 15 residues. In nucleotides, the CDR3 is TGCAGTGCTAGGAGTCCGGCGGGAGCAAGGTACGAGCAGTACTTC. It codes for CSARSPAGARYEQYF.

In its sample, this clonotype was seen many times. The genes are TRBV20-1 and TRBJ1-5; TRBD1 is a possible D gene (6 bases). The germline V and J ends were trimmed by 2 bases and 7 bases, with 18 bases remaining between them. This CDR3 comprises 15 residues. The V gene's germline CDR1 is DFQATT and CDR2 SNEGSKA (reference sequence). For the CDR3, the DNA is TGCAGTGCTAGAATGCGGCAGGGGATTAACCAGCCCCAGCATTTT. Translation: CSARMRQGINQPQHF.

The gene calls are TRBV7-9 and TRBJ2-7; D not certain. V lost 4 bases and J 2 bases, leaving 15 bases between the germline ends. The CDR3 extends over 15 amino acids. Germline CDR1 is SEHNR and CDR2 is FQNEAQ (reference sequence). CDR3: CASSSPLSAAYEQYF. For the CDR3, the DNA is TGTGCCAGCAGCTCCCCCTTGAGCGCCGCCTACGAGCAGTACTTC.

This clonotype was seen a handful of times. The rearrangement links TRBV5-6 to TRBJ1-1; D ambiguous. Per germline, CDR1 SGHDT and CDR2 YYEEEE. This CDR3 spans 13 amino acids. Deletions cut 2 bases from V and 8 bases from J, with 13 bases between. The CDR3 DNA is TGTGCCAGCAGCTTAGGTGCTAGGAAGGAAGCTTTCTTT. Translation gives CASSLGARKEAFF.

This clonotype showed up many times. This chain links TRBV12-3 or TRBV12-4 with TRBJ2-7, with a tentative D call TRBD2 (7 bases). V lost 3 bases to trimming and J lost 4 bases, with 13 bases between them. The CDR3 runs to 14 residues. This chain's CDR3 is CASSLGASGYEQYF. CDR3 nucleotides: TGTGCCAGCAGTTTGGGGGCTAGCGGATACGAGCAGTACTTC.

This clonotype was observed a few times. The junction shows a germline mismatch at one end, possibly a read error. The J gene is TRBJ2-1, the V gene TRBV20-1, with TRBD2 matching over 7 bases. This CDR3 spans 14 amino acids. The V gene's germline CDR1 is DFQATT and CDR2 SNEGSKA (reference sequence). The CDR3 reads CSARGGGSVREHFF. The CDR3 DNA reads as TGCAGTGCTAGAGGGGGGGGTAGCGTTCGTGAGCATTTCTTC.

This clonotype came up a few times. The chain combines TRBV20-1 with TRBJ1-1, with D possibly matching TRBD1 (5 bases). The CDR3 is 14 residues long. V was pared by 2 bases and J by 6 bases, with 16 bases between. Germline assignment: CDR1 DFQATT and CDR2 SNEGSKA (reference sequence). CDR3 DNA: TGCAGTGCTAGACGTGACAGTAAGGCTGCTGAAGCTTTCTTT. Its translation is CSARRDSKAAEAFF.

This clonotype has more than one count but fewer than ten. V usage is TRBV11-3 and J usage is TRBJ2-7; unclear D gene. CDR3 length equals 13 residues. The germline gives CDR1 SGHNT, CDR2 YENEEA. V gave up 6 bases and J gave up 2 bases, with 11 bases separating them. CDR3 in DNA: TGTGCCAGCAGGGGCAGGAAAACCTACGAGCAGTACTTC. Amino acids: CASRGRKTYEQYF.

This chain connects TRBV27 to TRBJ2-2; tentatively, D is TRBD2 (6 bases). V lost 6 bases and J lost 3, with 17 bases in between. CDR1 is MNHEY, CDR2 SMNVEV, per germline (reference sequence). The CDR3 runs to 16 residues. The CDR3: CASSPSMREDTGELFF. The CDR3 DNA is TGTGCCAGCAGCCCCTCCATGAGGGAGGACACCGGGGAGCTGTTTTTT.

This clonotype was detected only a few times. V is TRBV27 and J is TRBJ1-1; D is possibly TRBD1 (6 bases). Trimming took off 4 bases at V and 3 bases at J, with 12 bases between the two ends. This CDR3 is built from 14 residues. The V gene's germline CDR1 is MNHEY and CDR2 SMNVEV (reference sequence). CDR3 residues: CASSSRDKYTEAFF. The CDR3 region has the DNA TGTGCCAGCAGTTCAAGGGACAAGTACACTGAAGCTTTCTTT.

This clonotype has ten or more counts. The chain uses TRBV7-3 and TRBJ2-3, with 13 bases fitting TRBD2. There are 18 residues in the CDR3. Germline values: CDR1 SGHTA, CDR2 FQGTGA. J was trimmed by 2 bases and V by 5 bases; bases with no gene match: 10. In nucleotides, the CDR3 is TGTGCCAGCAGCCGTACTAGCGGGAGGGGGTTTCCCACAGATACGCAGTATTTT. Encoded protein: CASSRTSGRGFPTDTQYF.

This clonotype was seen ten or more times. This chain connects TRBV12-3 or TRBV12-4 to TRBJ2-7; no firm D call. This CDR3 spans 15 amino acids. Trimming pared 3 bases from V and 3 bases from J, leaving 15 bases between. The CDR3 DNA sequence: TGTGCCAGCAGTTTTAGCTCAGGATCAATCTACGAGCAGTACTTC. Translated: CASSFSSGSIYEQYF.

The V and J genes are TRBV30 and TRBJ2-7; D unclear. This CDR3 comprises 12 residues. V was cut by 5 bases and J by 3 bases, with 11 bases left in between. The germline V gene encodes CDR1 GTSNPN and CDR2 SVGIG (reference sequence). The CDR3 is CAWEVGSYEQYF. For the CDR3, the DNA is TGTGCCTGGGAAGTCGGCAGCTACGAGCAGTACTTC.

V is TRBV6-1 and J is TRBJ2-7; D might be TRBD1 (5 bases). Germline V gene data show CDR1 as MNHNS and CDR2 as SASEGT. Trimming left V 6 bases short and J 2 bases short, with 14 bases between. The CDR3 sequence is 14 residues long. CDR3 loop: CASSLQAGPYEQYF. In DNA form, the CDR3 reads TGTGCCAGCAGCCTACAGGCAGGCCCCTACGAGCAGTACTTC.

This clonotype was counted a few times. The chain recombines TRBV7-9 with TRBJ2-7; the D gene is possibly TRBD2 (6 bases). Germline V gene data show CDR1 as SEHNR and CDR2 as FQNEAQ (reference sequence). The CDR3 loop spans 15 amino acids. V gave up 0 bases and J gave up 2 bases, with 11 bases separating them. The CDR3: CASSLASSATYEQYF. As DNA, the CDR3 is TGTGCCAGCAGCTTAGCGTCTAGCGCGACCTACGAGCAGTACTTC.

The J gene is TRBJ2-1, the V gene TRBV12-3 or TRBV12-4; 9 bases match TRBD2. The CDR3 is 14 amino acids. V lost 4 bases, J lost 3 bases, and 1 base stayed unmatched. The CDR3 DNA follows: TGTGCCAGCAGTTCTAGCGGGAACTACAATGAGCAGTTCTTC. It specifies CASSSSGNYNEQFF.

The chain links TRBV6-5 to TRBJ2-7, with D unclear. Germline V gives CDR1 MNHEY, CDR2 SVGAGI. The CDR3 is made up of 14 amino acids. V was cut by 4 bases and J by 0 bases, with 10 bases left in between. The CDR3 is CASSSPRSSYEQYF. The CDR3 DNA follows: TGTGCCAGCAGTTCCCCTAGGAGCTCCTACGAGCAGTACTTC.

In this sample, this clonotype turned up a few times. The chain joins TRBV10-3 to TRBJ1-1; weak D call: TRBD1 (6 bases). The V gene's germline CDR1 is ENHRY and CDR2 SYGVKD. This CDR3 is built from 13 residues. Trimming shortened V by 5 bases and J by 5 bases, and 12 bases separated the two germline ends. The CDR3 coding sequence is TGTGCCATCAGTATACAGGGTTGGACTGAAGCTTTCTTT. Encoded protein: CAISIQGWTEAFF.

This rearrangement joins TRBV5-1 to TRBJ2-7; 8 positions match TRBD1. V lost 4 bases and J lost 3; bases outside the gene matches: 9. The CDR3 contains 15 residues. Germline values: CDR1 SGHRS, CDR2 YFSETQ. CDR3 sequence reads: CASSTGTGGLYEQYF. In nucleotides, the CDR3 is TGCGCCAGCAGCACCGGGACAGGAGGACTCTACGAGCAGTACTTC.

There are a few counts of this clonotype. The chain couples TRBV20-1 to TRBJ1-2; D is ambiguous. The V end lost 7 bases, the J end lost 5 bases, and 20 bases lay between the germline ends. The germline gives CDR1 DFQATT, CDR2 SNEGSKA (reference sequence). The CDR3 covers 14 residues. This chain's CDR3 is CSGRWPEAVYGYTF. The CDR3 DNA reads TGCAGTGGGAGATGGCCCGAGGCTGTTTATGGCTACACCTTC.

The CDR3 sequence: CASSDGQGGNTIYF. The CDR3, as DNA: TGTGCCAGCAGTGATGGACAGGGTGGAAACACCATATATTTT. The rearrangement joins TRBV25-1 to TRBJ1-3, with 8 bases fitting TRBD1. There are 14 residues in the CDR3. In germline, CDR1 is MGHDK, CDR2 SYGVNS. The J segment lost 3 bases and the V segment lost 3 bases, leaving 1 base of the junction unmatched.

In this sample, this clonotype turned up many times. The CDR3 DNA is TGTGCCAGCAGTTACGAGGACTACAACGAGCAGTACTTC. Protein sequence: CASSYEDYNEQYF. The chain uses TRBV6-2 or TRBV6-3 and TRBJ2-7; D is perhaps TRBD2 (6 bases). The CDR3 sequence is 13 residues long. Looked up from germline, CDR1 is MNHEY and CDR2 is SVGEGT. Trimming stripped 2 bases from V and 5 bases from J, with 10 bases between.

This clonotype showed up many times. The V call is TRBV20-1, the J call TRBJ2-7; no definite D call. The CDR3 extends over 13 amino acids. Trimming took 6 bases from V and 2 from J, leaving 14 bases between them. In germline, CDR1 is DFQATT, CDR2 SNEGSKA (reference sequence). CDR3 residues: CSANLGLPYEQYF. The CDR3 nucleotides are TGCAGTGCGAACTTGGGGTTGCCCTACGAGCAGTACTTC.

The V call is TRBV2, the J call TRBJ2-1; possibly TRBD2 for D (5 bases). The CDR3 is 12 residues long. V was trimmed by 7 bases and J by 6 bases, leaving 10 bases between them. CDR1 is SNHLY and CDR2 is FYNNEI in the germline V gene. The DNA of the CDR3 is TGTGCCAGCAAGACTAATGTCAATGAGCAGTTCTTC. It encodes CASKTNVNEQFF.

In this sample, this clonotype turned up many times. The CDR3 DNA reads TGTGCCAGCAGTACGTTAGCGGGGGAGACCCAGTACTTC. Its protein product is CASSTLAGETQYF. The chain combines TRBV12-3 or TRBV12-4 with TRBJ2-5, with 8 bases that match TRBD2. J gave up 5 bases and V 5 bases, and 4 bases lay outside the gene matches. This CDR3 comprises 13 residues.